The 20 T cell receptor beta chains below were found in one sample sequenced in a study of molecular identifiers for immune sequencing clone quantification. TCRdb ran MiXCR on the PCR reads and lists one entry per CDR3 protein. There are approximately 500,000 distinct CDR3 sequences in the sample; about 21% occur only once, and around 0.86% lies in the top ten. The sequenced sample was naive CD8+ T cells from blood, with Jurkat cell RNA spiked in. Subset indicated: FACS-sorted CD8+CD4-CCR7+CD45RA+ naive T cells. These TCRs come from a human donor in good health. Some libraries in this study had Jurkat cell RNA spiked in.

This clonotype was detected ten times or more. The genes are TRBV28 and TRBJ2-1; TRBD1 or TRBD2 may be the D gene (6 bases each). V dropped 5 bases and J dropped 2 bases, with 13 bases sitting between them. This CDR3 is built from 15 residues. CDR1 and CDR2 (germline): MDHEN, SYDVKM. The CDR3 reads CASSPGGGPYNEQFF. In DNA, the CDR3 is TGTGCCAGCAGTCCCGGAGGGGGTCCCTACAATGAGCAGTTCTTC.

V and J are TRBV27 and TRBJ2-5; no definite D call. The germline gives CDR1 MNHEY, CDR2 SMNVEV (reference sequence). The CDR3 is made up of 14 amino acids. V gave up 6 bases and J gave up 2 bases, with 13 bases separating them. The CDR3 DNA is TGTGCCAGCAGCTTAGGATTCGGACAAGAGACCCAGTACTTC. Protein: CASSLGFGQETQYF.

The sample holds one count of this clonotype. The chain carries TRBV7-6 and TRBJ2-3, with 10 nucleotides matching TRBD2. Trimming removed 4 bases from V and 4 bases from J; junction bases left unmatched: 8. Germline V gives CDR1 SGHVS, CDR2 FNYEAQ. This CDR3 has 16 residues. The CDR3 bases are TGTGCCAGCAGCTCAACTAAAGCGGGAGGGCCAGATACGCAGTATTTT. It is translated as CASSSTKAGGPDTQYF.

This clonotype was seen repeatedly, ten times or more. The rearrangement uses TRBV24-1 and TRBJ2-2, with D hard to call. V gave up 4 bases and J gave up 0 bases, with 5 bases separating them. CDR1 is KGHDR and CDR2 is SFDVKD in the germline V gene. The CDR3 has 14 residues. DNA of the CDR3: TGTGCCACCAGTGAGAGAACGAACACCGGGGAGCTGTTTTTT. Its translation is CATSERTNTGELFF.

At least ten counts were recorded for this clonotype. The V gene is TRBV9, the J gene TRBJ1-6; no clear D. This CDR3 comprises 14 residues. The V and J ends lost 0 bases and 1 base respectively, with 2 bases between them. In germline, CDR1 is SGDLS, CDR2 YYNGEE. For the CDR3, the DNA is TGTGCCAGCAGCGTAGGATCCTATAATTCACCCCTCCACTTT. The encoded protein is CASSVGSYNSPLHF. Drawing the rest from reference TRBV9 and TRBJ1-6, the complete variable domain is DSGVTQTPKHLITATGQRVTLRCSPRSGDLSVYWYQQSLDQGLQFLIQYYNGEERAKGNILERFSAQQFPDLHSELNLSSLELGDSALYFCASSVGSYNSPLHFGNGTRLTVT.

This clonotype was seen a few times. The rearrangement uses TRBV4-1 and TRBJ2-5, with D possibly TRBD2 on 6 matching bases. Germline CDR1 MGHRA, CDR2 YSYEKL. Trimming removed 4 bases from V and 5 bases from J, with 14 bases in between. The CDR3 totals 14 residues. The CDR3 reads CASSLLDGGETQYF. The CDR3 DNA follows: TGCGCCAGCAGCCTCCTAGATGGGGGGGAGACCCAGTACTTC.

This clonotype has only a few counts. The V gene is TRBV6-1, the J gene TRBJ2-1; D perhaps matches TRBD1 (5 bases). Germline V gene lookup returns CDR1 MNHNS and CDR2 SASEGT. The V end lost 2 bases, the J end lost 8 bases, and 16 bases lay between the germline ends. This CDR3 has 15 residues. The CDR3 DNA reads TGTGCCAGCAGTGAACCGTGGCAGGGTACCGATGAGCAGTTCTTC. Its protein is CASSEPWQGTDEQFF.

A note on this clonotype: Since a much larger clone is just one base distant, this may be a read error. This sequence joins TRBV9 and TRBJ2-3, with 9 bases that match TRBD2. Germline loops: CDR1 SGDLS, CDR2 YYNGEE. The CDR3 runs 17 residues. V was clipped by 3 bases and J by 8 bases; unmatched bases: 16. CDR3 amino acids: CASSDRSSGGNVGTQYF. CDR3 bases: TGTGCCAGCAGCGATAGGTCCAGCGGGGGGAATGTGGGTACGCAGTATTTT.

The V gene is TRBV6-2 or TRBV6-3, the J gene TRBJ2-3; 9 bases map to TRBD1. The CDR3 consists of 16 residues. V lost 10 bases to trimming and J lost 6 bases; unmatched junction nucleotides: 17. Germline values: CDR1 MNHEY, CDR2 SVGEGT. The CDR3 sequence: CANTKRQGDFLDTQYF. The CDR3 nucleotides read TGTGCCAACACCAAGAGACAGGGGGATTTTTTGGATACGCAGTATTTT.

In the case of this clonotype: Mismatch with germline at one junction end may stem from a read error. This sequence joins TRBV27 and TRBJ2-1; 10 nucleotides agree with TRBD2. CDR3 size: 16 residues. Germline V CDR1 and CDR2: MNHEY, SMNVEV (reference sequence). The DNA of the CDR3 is TGTGCCAGCAGTCTGTTAGCTAGCGGGGGTGTCGATGAGCAGTCCTTC. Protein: CASSLLASGGVDEQSF.

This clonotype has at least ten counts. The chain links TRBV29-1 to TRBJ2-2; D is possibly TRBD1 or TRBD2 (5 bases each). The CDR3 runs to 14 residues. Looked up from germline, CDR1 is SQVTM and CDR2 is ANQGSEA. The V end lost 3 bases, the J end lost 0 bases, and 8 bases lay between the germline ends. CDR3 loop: CSVDGGSNTGELFF. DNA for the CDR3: TGCAGCGTTGATGGGGGTTCGAACACCGGGGAGCTGTTTTTT.

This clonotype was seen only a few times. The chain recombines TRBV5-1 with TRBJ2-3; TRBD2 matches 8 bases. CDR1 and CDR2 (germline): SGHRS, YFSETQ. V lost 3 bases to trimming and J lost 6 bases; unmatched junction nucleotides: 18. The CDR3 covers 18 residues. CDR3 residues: CASSWGVHVLAGVDTQYF. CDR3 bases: TGCGCCAGCAGCTGGGGTGTCCACGTCCTAGCGGGCGTGGATACGCAGTATTTT.

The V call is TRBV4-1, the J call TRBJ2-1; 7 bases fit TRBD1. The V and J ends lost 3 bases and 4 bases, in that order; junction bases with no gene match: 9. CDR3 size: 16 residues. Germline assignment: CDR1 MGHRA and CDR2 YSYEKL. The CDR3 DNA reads TGCGCCAGCAGCCAGGGGGACAGAGGGGAATACAATGAGCAGTTCTTC. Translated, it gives CASSQGDRGEYNEQFF.

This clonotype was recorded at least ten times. The CDR3 is CASSYSATLVMGTEAFF. The DNA for the CDR3 is TGTGCCAGCAGTTACTCTGCCACCTTGGTAATGGGCACTGAAGCTTTCTTT. V usage is TRBV6-2 or TRBV6-3 and J usage is TRBJ1-1; no clear D. Germline V gene sequence: CDR1 MNHEY, CDR2 SVGEGT. V was trimmed by 0 bases and J by 4 bases, leaving 18 bases between them. The CDR3 runs 17 residues.

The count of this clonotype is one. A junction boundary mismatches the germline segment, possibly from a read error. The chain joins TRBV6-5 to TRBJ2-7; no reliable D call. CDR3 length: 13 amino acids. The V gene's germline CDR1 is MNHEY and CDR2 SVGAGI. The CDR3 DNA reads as TGTGCCAGCTGTTACGCGATCTCCTACGAGCAGTACTTC. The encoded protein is CASCYAISYEQYF.

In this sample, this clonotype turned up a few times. CDR3 DNA sequence: TGTGCCAGCAGCGGCGGAGTCGGGACAGGGTTTGGAGGCTACACCTTC. This translates into CASSGGVGTGFGGYTF. The chain uses TRBV11-2 and TRBJ1-2; 9 bases agree with TRBD1. The trim removed 5 bases at V and 8 bases at J, leaving 15 bases unmatched. Germline V gives CDR1 SGHAT, CDR2 FQNNGV. The CDR3 totals 16 residues.

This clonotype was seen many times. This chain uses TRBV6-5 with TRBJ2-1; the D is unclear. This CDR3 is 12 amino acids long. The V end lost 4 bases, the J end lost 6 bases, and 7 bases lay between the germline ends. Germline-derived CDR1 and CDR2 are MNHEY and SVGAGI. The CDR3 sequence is CASSSTINEQFF. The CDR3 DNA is TGTGCCAGCAGTTCGACGATCAATGAGCAGTTCTTC.

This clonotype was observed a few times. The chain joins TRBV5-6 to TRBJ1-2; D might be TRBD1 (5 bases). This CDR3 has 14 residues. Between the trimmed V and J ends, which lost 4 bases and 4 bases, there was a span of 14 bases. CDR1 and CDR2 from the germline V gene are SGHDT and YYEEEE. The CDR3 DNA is TGTGCCAGCAGCCTGGGACTCCCGAGCTATGGCTACACCTTC. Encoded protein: CASSLGLPSYGYTF.

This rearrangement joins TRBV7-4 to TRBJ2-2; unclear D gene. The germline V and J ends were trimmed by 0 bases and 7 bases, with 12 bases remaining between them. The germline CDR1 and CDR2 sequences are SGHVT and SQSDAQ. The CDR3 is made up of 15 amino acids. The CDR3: CASSLAPSLGGELFF. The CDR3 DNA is TGTGCCAGCAGCTTAGCGCCTTCCCTCGGCGGGGAGCTGTTTTTT.

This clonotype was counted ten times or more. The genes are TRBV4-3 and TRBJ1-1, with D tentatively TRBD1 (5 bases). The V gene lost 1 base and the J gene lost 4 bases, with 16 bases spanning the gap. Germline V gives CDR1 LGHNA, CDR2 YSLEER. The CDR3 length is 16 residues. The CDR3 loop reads CASSQGLGFQGTEAFF. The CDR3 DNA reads TGCGCCAGCAGCCAAGGGCTTGGCTTCCAGGGCACTGAAGCTTTCTTT.